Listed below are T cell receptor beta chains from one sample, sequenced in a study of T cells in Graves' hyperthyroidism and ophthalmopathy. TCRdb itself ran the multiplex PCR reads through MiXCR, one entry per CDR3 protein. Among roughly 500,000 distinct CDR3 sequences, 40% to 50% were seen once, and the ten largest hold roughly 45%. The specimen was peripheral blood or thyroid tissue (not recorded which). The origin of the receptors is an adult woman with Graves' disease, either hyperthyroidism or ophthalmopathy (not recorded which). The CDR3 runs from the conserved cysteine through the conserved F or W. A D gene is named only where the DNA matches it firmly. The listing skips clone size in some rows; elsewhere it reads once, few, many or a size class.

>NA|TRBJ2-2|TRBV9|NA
CANSVEGSSGNGELFF
TGTGCCAACAGCGTCGAGGGGAGTTCGGGGAATGGGGAGCTGTTTTTT
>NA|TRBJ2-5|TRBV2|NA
CASSVSGFQETQYF
TGCGCCAGCAGCGTGAGCGGGTTCCAAGAGACCCAGTACTTC
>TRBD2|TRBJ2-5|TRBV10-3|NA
CAISLAGEGEETQYF
TGTGCCATCAGTTTAGCGGGAGAGGGGGAAGAGACCCAGTACTTC
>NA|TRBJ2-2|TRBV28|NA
CASSRPGTGELFF
TGTGCCAGCAGTAGGCCGGGTACCGGGGAGCTGTTTTTT
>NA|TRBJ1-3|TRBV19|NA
CASTKGRGNTIYF
TGTGCCAGTACCAAGGGGCGAGGAAACACCATATATTTT
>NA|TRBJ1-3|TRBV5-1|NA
CASNVGNTIYF
TGCGCCAGCAACGTTGGGAACACCATATATTTT
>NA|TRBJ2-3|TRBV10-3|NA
CAIGPGTDTQYF
TGTGCCATCGGGCCAGGCACAGATACGCAGTATTTT
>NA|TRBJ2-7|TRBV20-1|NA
CSAPLGQPFTYEQYF
TGCAGTGCCCCCCTAGGACAGCCCTTTACCTACGAGCAGTACTTC
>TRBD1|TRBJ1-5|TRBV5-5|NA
CASSWGQGANQPQHF
TGTGCCAGCAGCTGGGGACAGGGGGCTAATCAGCCCCAGCATTTT
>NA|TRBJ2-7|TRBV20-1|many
CSATGGSYEQYF
TGCAGTGCTACAGGGGGGTCCTACGAGCAGTACTTC
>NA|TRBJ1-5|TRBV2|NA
CASSAIRGDQPQHF
TGTGCCAGCAGCGCAATCAGGGGTGATCAGCCCCAGCATTTT
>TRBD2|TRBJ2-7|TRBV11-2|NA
CASSSRLAGDTYEQYF
TGTGCCAGCAGCTCTAGACTAGCGGGAGATACCTACGAGCAGTACTTC
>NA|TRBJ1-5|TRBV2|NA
CASSLNGGGQPQHF
TGTGCCAGCAGTTTAAATGGGGGGGGTCAGCCCCAGCATTTT
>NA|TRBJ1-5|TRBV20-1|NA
CSASGLQGNQPQHF
TGCAGTGCTAGCGGCCTACAGGGTAATCAGCCCCAGCATTTT
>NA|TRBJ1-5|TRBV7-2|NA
CASSLLSRGNQPQHF
TGTGCCAGCAGCTTACTGAGCCGGGGCAATCAGCCCCAGCATTTT
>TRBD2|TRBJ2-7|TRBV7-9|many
CASSLDGGTSGSRYEQYF
TGTGCCAGCAGCTTAGATGGGGGTACTAGCGGGAGTCGGTACGAGCAGTACTTC
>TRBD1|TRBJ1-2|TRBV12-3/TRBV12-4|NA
CASSSTTGSGLNYGYTF
TGTGCCAGCTCATCAACGACAGGGTCCGGACTAAACTATGGCTACACCTTC
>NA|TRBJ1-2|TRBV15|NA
CATSSPLEGLGYTF
TGTGCCACCAGCAGCCCCCTCGAGGGGCTTGGCTACACCTTC
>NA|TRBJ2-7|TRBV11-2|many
CASRALRQGLEQYF
TGTGCCAGCAGGGCCTTGAGGCAGGGGTTAGAGCAGTACTTC
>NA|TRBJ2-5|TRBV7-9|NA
CASSQAPRETQYF
TGTGCCAGCAGCCAGGCCCCGAGGGAGACCCAGTACTTC
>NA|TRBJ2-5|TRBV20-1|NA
CSARSWETQYF
TGCAGTGCTAGATCCTGGGAGACCCAGTACTTC
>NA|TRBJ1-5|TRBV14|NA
CASSLLTSNQPQHF
TGTGCCAGCAGCTTATTAACAAGCAATCAGCCCCAGCATTTT
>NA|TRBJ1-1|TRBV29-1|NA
CSVGVSNTEAFF
TGCAGCGTTGGGGTCTCGAACACTGAAGCTTTCTTT
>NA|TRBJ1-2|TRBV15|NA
CATSRDRGVHYGYTF
TGTGCCACCAGCAGAGATCGGGGCGTTCACTATGGCTACACCTTC
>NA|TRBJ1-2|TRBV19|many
CASISHRQANYGYTF
TGTGCCAGTATCTCCCACCGACAAGCTAACTATGGCTACACCTTC
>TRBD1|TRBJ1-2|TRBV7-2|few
CASSSRQGDGYTF
TGTGCCAGCAGCTCTCGACAGGGCGACGGCTACACCTTC
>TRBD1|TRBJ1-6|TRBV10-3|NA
CAVSESPGQGYSPLHF
TGTGCCGTCAGTGAGTCGCCGGGACAGGGTTATTCACCCCTCCACTTC
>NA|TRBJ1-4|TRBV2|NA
CASEGQGEVF
TGTGCCAGCGAGGGTCAGGGAGAGGTTTTT
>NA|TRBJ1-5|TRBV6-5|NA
CASSFGNQPQHF
TGTGCCAGCAGTTTTGGGAATCAGCCCCAGCATTTT
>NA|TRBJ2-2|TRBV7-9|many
CATGELFF
TGTGCCACCGGGGAGCTGTTTTTT
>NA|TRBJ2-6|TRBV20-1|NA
CSARGWQGTGANVLTF
TGCAGTGCTAGAGGATGGCAGGGGACCGGGGCCAACGTCCTGACTTTC
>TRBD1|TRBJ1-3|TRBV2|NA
CASRGDSPRALSGNTIYF
TGTGCCAGCAGGGGGGACAGTCCTCGGGCACTTTCTGGAAACACCATATATTTT
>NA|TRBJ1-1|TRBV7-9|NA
CASSSDVFNTEAFF
TGTGCCAGCAGCTCAGATGTTTTTAACACTGAAGCTTTCTTT